This T cell receptor (beta chain) appears in the sequencing data of a study of shared clonotypes between healthy human individuals. V dropped 6 bases and J dropped 4 bases, with 18 bases sitting between them. The CDR3 runs to 15 residues. CDR1 and CDR2 from the germline V gene are MNHEY and SVGAGI. This clone turned up a few times. The protocol was immunoSEQ multiplex PCR, while the TCRdb copy is restricted to in-frame clones and leaves out a portion. The sample shows approximately 2.5 million clones, approximately 94% of them seen only once. The specimen was naive CD4+ T cells from PBMCs. The subset was: CD45RA+ positively selected. This receptor was taken from a man between 18 and 35 years old in good health. Some clones in this sample may be carry-over from other donors' samples. The chain couples TRBV6-5 to TRBJ1-2, with D possibly being TRBD1 (6 bases). This CDR3 is CASSQWKQGSYGYTF. The CDR3 region has the DNA TGTGCCAGCAGCCAGTGGAAACAGGGTAGCTATGGCTACACCTTC.